The 31 T cell receptor beta chains given below trace back to one sample, sequenced in a study of CD8+ T cells in alopecia areata (dated by TCRdb to the late 2010s). Reading the label with the study, this specimen's treatment or condition is: oral pan-JAK inhibitor, 5-10 mg twice daily. Library preparation was by the immunoSEQ multiplex PCR assay. RNA was extracted from all samples and reverse transcribed into cDNA as template for TCR sequencing. Drawn from immuneACCESS, this table holds only the in-frame rearrangements with V and J called that TCRdb kept. Clones are partly lost; checked studies trace under half to an unresolved V gene and leave the rest unexplained. Counted in this sample were some 100,000 clones; about 60% of them appeared once. The ten largest clones take up roughly 15% of the sample. The specimen was CD8+ T cells sorted from blood, collected at approximately week 56, from a patient treated with tofacitinib. These receptors were collected from a human donor with alopecia areata.

This chain connects TRBV5-6 to TRBJ1-1; D possibly corresponds to TRBD1 (5 bases). Germline CDR1 reads SGHDT; CDR2 reads YYEEEE. Trimming cost V 9 bases and J 0 bases, with 15 bases left between them. This CDR3 has 14 residues. CDR3 residues: CATRPGLVNTEAFF. The CDR3 coding sequence is TGTGCCACCCGACCGGGGCTCGTGAACACTGAAGCTTTCTTT.

The chain has TRBV27 and TRBJ1-3, with D perhaps matching TRBD1 (5 bases). V shed 9 bases and J shed 3 bases, with 12 bases lying between them. Germline CDR1 is MNHEY and CDR2 is SMNVEV (reference sequence). The CDR3 runs 13 residues. The CDR3 DNA follows: TGTGCCAGTAAAACAGGAAATGGAAACACCATATATTTT. Translating gives CASKTGNGNTIYF.

The J gene is TRBJ1-1, the V gene TRBV2; maybe TRBD1 (6 bases). CDR1 is SNHLY and CDR2 is FYNNEI in the germline V gene. This CDR3 is 17 amino acids long. Trimming stripped 7 bases from V and 1 base from J, with 22 bases between. CDR3 in amino acids: CASKPSRRGGRNTEAFF. The CDR3, as DNA: TGTGCCAGCAAGCCCAGCCGGAGAGGGGGACGGAACACTGAAGCTTTCTTT.

This chain links TRBV5-1 with TRBJ2-3; TRBD2 might be the D (5 bases). The V gene lost 2 bases and the J gene lost 4 bases, with 20 bases spanning the gap. The CDR3 sequence is 17 residues long. CDR1 SGHRS and CDR2 YFSETQ come from the germline V gene. The DNA of the CDR3 is TGCGCCAGCAGCTTTAGCGACACAATGAATTTGCCAGATACGCAGTATTTT. It yields the protein CASSFSDTMNLPDTQYF. The whole variable domain, remainder taken from reference TRBV5-1 and TRBJ2-3, is KAGVTQTPRYLIKTRGQQVTLSCSPISGHRSVSWYQQTPGQGLQFLFEYFSETQRNKGNFPGRFSGRQFSNSRSEMNVSTLELGDSALYLCASSFSDTMNLPDTQYFGPGTRLTVL.

The chain carries TRBV29-1 and TRBJ2-5, with 11 bases matching TRBD2. V lost 6 bases to trimming and J lost 5 bases; unmatched junction nucleotides: 8. Per the germline V gene, CDR1 is SQVTM and CDR2 is ANQGSEA. The CDR3 has 14 amino acids. CDR3 DNA sequence: TGCAGCGTGTTTAGCGGGGGGGCCTGGGAGACCCAGTACTTC. Amino acid sequence: CSVFSGGAWETQYF.

The chain employs TRBV15 and TRBJ1-2, with a weak D call TRBD1 (5 bases). CDR3 length equals 15 residues. Germline V gene sequence: CDR1 LNHNV, CDR2 YYDKDF (reference sequence). V was shortened by 1 base and J by 0 bases, with 9 bases between the two germline ends. CDR3 DNA: TGTGCCACCAGCAGAGGAGCAGGGACTAACTATGGCTACACCTTC. It codes for CATSRGAGTNYGYTF.

The CDR3 here is CASSSPRTRYSYEQYF. CDR3 nucleotides: TGTGCCAGCAGTTCCCCACGGACTAGGTACTCCTACGAGCAGTACTTC. The J gene is TRBJ2-7, the V gene TRBV6-5, with TRBD2 identical over 7 bases. There are 16 residues in the CDR3. Germline CDR1 is MNHEY and CDR2 is SVGAGI. J was trimmed by 0 bases and V by 4 bases; bases with no gene match: 9.

CDR3 DNA: TGTGCCAGCAGCAATGGAGGGGGAAGAACCTACGAGCAGTACTTC. This translates into CASSNGGGRTYEQYF. The chain combines TRBV7-9 with TRBJ2-7, with D perhaps being TRBD1 or TRBD2 (6 bases each). The CDR3 is 15 residues long. The ends were cut back, 5 bases at V and 2 bases at J, with 16 bases in the middle. Germline V gene lookup returns CDR1 SEHNR and CDR2 FQNEAQ (reference sequence).

J is TRBJ2-7 and V is TRBV6-1; TRBD1 agrees at 7 bases. The germline V gene has CDR1 MNHNS and CDR2 SASEGT. V was pared by 2 bases and J by 2 bases, with 6 bases of the junction left unmatched. The CDR3 totals 15 residues. The chain's CDR3 is CASSEYTGATYEQYF. In DNA form, the CDR3 reads TGTGCCAGCAGTGAATACACAGGGGCGACCTACGAGCAGTACTTC.

This clone was seen more than once but under ten times. V usage is TRBV21-1 and J usage is TRBJ1-3. TRBV21-1 has pseudogene status. The CDR3 contains 16 residues. The CDR3 sequence is CASSSLVRSSGNTIYF. In DNA form, the CDR3 reads TGTGCCAGCAGCAGCCTCGTTAGGAGCTCTGGAAACACCATATATTTT.

This chain uses TRBV7-8 with TRBJ2-7; D is perhaps TRBD2 (6 bases). The germline V and J ends were trimmed by 5 bases and 2 bases, with 19 bases remaining between them. The germline V gene has CDR1 SGHVS and CDR2 FQNEAQ. The CDR3 is 16 amino acids. Written as DNA, the CDR3 is TGTGCCAGCAGCCCCACCGTCGGGGGTTCTCCCTACGAGCAGTACTTC. Amino acids: CASSPTVGGSPYEQYF.

J is TRBJ2-3 and V is TRBV27, with a tentative D call TRBD2 (7 bases). Germline assignment: CDR1 MNHEY and CDR2 SMNVEV (reference sequence). This CDR3 spans 14 amino acids. The ends were cut back, 8 bases at V and 3 bases at J, with 15 bases in the middle. The CDR3 is CASQRGGATDTQYF. The CDR3 DNA is TGTGCCAGCCAGAGGGGGGGGGCAACAGATACGCAGTATTTT.

In its sample, this clone was seen a few times. This sequence joins TRBV27 and TRBJ2-2; TRBD1 might be the D (5 bases). Per germline, CDR1 MNHEY and CDR2 SMNVEV (reference sequence). The CDR3 consists of 13 residues. Trimming cost V 3 bases and J 4 bases, with 6 bases left between them. CDR3 sequence reads: CASSLTVTGELFF. CDR3 nucleotides: TGTGCCAGCAGTTTGACAGTCACCGGGGAGCTGTTTTTT.

This sequence joins TRBV27 and TRBJ2-7; TRBD1 or TRBD2 may be the D gene (5 bases each). CDR3 length equals 15 residues. The V end lost 8 bases, the J end lost 3 bases, and 20 bases lay between the germline ends. Germline CDR1 is MNHEY and CDR2 is SMNVEV (reference sequence). CDR3 residues: CASLTLSQGRYEQYF. The CDR3 coding sequence is TGTGCCAGCCTAACTCTTTCTCAGGGACGCTACGAGCAGTACTTC.

In its sample, this clone was seen a few times. The chain has TRBV4-2 and TRBJ2-7, with 10 bases lining up with TRBD1. Germline CDR1 LGHNA, CDR2 YNFKEQ. Trimming cost V 0 bases and J 4 bases; bases outside gene matches: 0. This CDR3 contains 14 residues. The CDR3: CASSQEDRGYEQYF. In DNA, the CDR3 is TGTGCCAGCAGCCAAGAGGACAGGGGGTACGAGCAGTACTTC.

CDR3: CASSGPLVMNTEAFF. The CDR3 bases are TGTGCCAGCAGTGGACCATTGGTAATGAACACTGAAGCTTTCTTT. The rearrangement links TRBV6-1 to TRBJ1-1; D gene unclear. CDR1 is MNHNS, CDR2 SASEGT, per germline. CDR3 length: 15 amino acids. V lost 4 bases and J lost 0, with 12 bases in between.

The sample holds a few counts of this clone. The chain links TRBV6-1 to TRBJ2-1; no clear D. This CDR3 is built from 12 residues. Germline lookup yields CDR1 MNHNS and CDR2 SASEGT. The V end lost 6 bases, the J end lost 8 bases, and 11 bases lay between the germline ends. CDR3 protein: CASSSETDEQFF. The CDR3 coding sequence is TGTGCCAGCAGCTCTGAGACGGATGAGCAGTTCTTC.

This sequence joins TRBV11-2 and TRBJ2-3; the D is unclear. Trimming took 1 base from V and 4 from J, leaving 9 bases between them. Germline values: CDR1 SGHAT, CDR2 FQNNGV. The CDR3 is made up of 14 amino acids. The CDR3 DNA is TGTGCCAGCAGCTTAGTTGCGGTTGCAGATACGCAGTATTTT. Amino acids: CASSLVAVADTQYF.

The chain has TRBV14 and TRBJ2-7; D gene unclear. Germline V CDR1 and CDR2: SGHDN, FVKESK. This CDR3 is built from 12 residues. Trimming cost V 4 bases and J 2 bases, with 6 bases left between them. CDR3 in amino acids: CASSPSPYEQYF. CDR3 DNA sequence: TGTGCCAGCAGCCCTTCTCCCTACGAGCAGTACTTC.

V is TRBV7-6 and J is TRBJ2-7, with a weak D call TRBD2 (5 bases). V gave up 5 bases and J gave up 1 base, with 12 bases separating them. CDR1 and CDR2 (germline): SGHVS, FNYEAQ. The CDR3 runs to 14 residues. The CDR3 bases are TGTGCCAGCAGCATCTCCACGGGATCCTACGAGCAGTACTTC. Translation: CASSISTGSYEQYF.

V gene TRBV29-1 combines with J gene TRBJ1-2; the D gene is possibly TRBD1 (5 bases). Trimming left V 3 bases short and J 5 bases short, with 13 bases between. The germline V gene has CDR1 SQVTM and CDR2 ANQGSEA. The CDR3 covers 13 residues. The CDR3 loop is CSVEAGTDYGYTF. The DNA of the CDR3 is TGCAGCGTTGAGGCGGGGACGGATTATGGCTACACCTTC.

This rearrangement joins TRBV5-1 to TRBJ1-4, with 7 positions matching TRBD1. The V segment lost 0 bases and the J segment 5 bases; nucleotides outside the gene matches: 10. Germline assignment: CDR1 SGHRS and CDR2 YFSETQ. The CDR3 totals 17 residues. The chain's CDR3 is CASSLETGNALNEKLFF. DNA for the CDR3: TGCGCCAGCAGCTTGGAGACAGGGAACGCTCTGAATGAAAAACTGTTTTTT. The full variable domain, rest sourced from reference TRBV5-1 and TRBJ1-4, is KAGVTQTPRYLIKTRGQQVTLSCSPISGHRSVSWYQQTPGQGLQFLFEYFSETQRNKGNFPGRFSGRQFSNSRSEMNVSTLELGDSALYLCASSLETGNALNEKLFFGSGTQLSVL.

This clone was detected a few times. This chain connects TRBV28 to TRBJ1-5, with D hard to call. This CDR3 spans 15 amino acids. With 2 bases removed from V and 4 bases from J, the gap between germline ends came to 12 bases. Germline V gene lookup returns CDR1 MDHEN and CDR2 SYDVKM. In DNA, the CDR3 is TGTGCCAGCAGTTTACCCGGGGAGGGTAATCAGCCCCAGCATTTT. Translating gives CASSLPGEGNQPQHF.

The V call is TRBV4-1, the J call TRBJ2-7; D perhaps matches TRBD2 (5 bases). The CDR3 has 13 amino acids. The germline V gene has CDR1 MGHRA and CDR2 YSYEKL. Trimming took 4 bases from V and 4 from J, leaving 11 bases between them. CDR3 sequence reads: CASSPTSVYEQYF. CDR3 DNA: TGCGCCAGCAGCCCTACTAGTGTGTACGAGCAGTACTTC.

The chain has TRBV30 and TRBJ1-1, with D unclear. The germline gives CDR1 GTSNPN, CDR2 SVGIG (reference sequence). The CDR3 covers 11 residues. Deletions cut 0 bases from V and 8 bases from J, with 7 bases between. DNA of the CDR3: TGTGCCTGGAGTGTAGGGCCAGAAGCTTTCTTT. This gives the protein CAWSVGPEAFF.

Only one count was recorded for this clone. This chain uses TRBV7-2 with TRBJ2-7; D might be TRBD1 (6 bases). Trimming pared 5 bases from V and 7 bases from J, leaving 18 bases between. CDR1 and CDR2 from the germline V gene are SGHTA and FQGNSA. CDR3 length equals 14 residues. The CDR3 reads CASSVQGMGLEQYF. Written as DNA, the CDR3 is TGTGCCAGCAGCGTACAGGGTATGGGCTTGGAGCAGTACTTC.

The rearrangement links TRBV7-9 to TRBJ1-3; D not certain. The CDR3 runs 12 residues. Trimming took 3 bases from V and 4 from J, leaving 4 bases between them. Germline V gene sequence: CDR1 SEHNR, CDR2 FQNEAQ (reference sequence). The CDR3 DNA is TGTGCCAGCAGCTTGGAAGGAAACACCATATATTTT. As protein: CASSLEGNTIYF.

This clone was counted a few times. A far larger clone lies a single base away; this is likely a read error. This rearrangement joins TRBV13 to TRBJ1-2, with D possibly being TRBD1 (5 bases). CDR3 length equals 17 residues. The germline V gene encodes CDR1 PRHDT and CDR2 FYEKMQ (reference sequence). The V end was cut by 3 bases, the J end by 5 bases, with 22 bases between. The CDR3, as DNA: TGTGCCAGCAGCTTGGATATTGCGTTGGGGGAGTCGTATGGCTACACCTTC. Residues: CASSLDIALGESYGYTF.

This clone has just one count. V gene TRBV5-1 combines with J gene TRBJ2-5, with D perhaps TRBD1 (5 bases). The V end was cut by 3 bases, the J end by 4 bases, with 16 bases between. The CDR3 runs to 15 residues. Germline V gene sequence: CDR1 SGHRS, CDR2 YFSETQ. This chain's CDR3 is CASSSVDRRTETQYF. CDR3 bases: TGCGCCAGCAGCTCAGTAGACAGACGCACAGAGACCCAGTACTTC.

The V gene is TRBV9, the J gene TRBJ2-1; D uncertain. V lost 7 bases and J lost 8, with 7 bases in between. Looked up from germline, CDR1 is SGDLS and CDR2 is YYNGEE. This CDR3 has 10 residues. The CDR3 DNA reads as TGTGCCAGCTCTGGGTATGAGCAGTTCTTC. Translating it yields CASSGYEQFF.

The J gene is TRBJ1-2, the V gene TRBV5-1; TRBD1 matches at 8 bases. The CDR3 runs to 13 residues. The V segment lost 5 bases and the J segment 4 bases; nucleotides outside the gene matches: 4. The germline gives CDR1 SGHRS, CDR2 YFSETQ. The CDR3 protein is CASRKGQGYGYTF. The CDR3 DNA reads TGCGCCAGCAGAAAAGGACAGGGCTATGGCTACACCTTC.